The 9 T cell receptor beta chains presented below share a single source sample, sequenced in a study of vaccination and CD4 T cells after COVID-19. The study sequenced cultured CD4+ T cell DNA using the Oncomine TCR Beta short-read assay. TCRdb reprocessed the PCR reads with MiXCR, giving one entry per CDR3 protein. The table shows roughly 10,000 distinct CDR3 sequences, with about two fifths occurring only once. Treatment defined: roughly nine-day PBMC culture with coronavirus spike peptide pools or control peptides (ViraFEST assay). These TCRs' antigens remain unknown. Specimen: CD4+ T cells from blood, cultured in vitro. The receptors come from a human donor who had recovered from COVID-19.

The chain is built from TRBV5-5 and TRBJ1-1, with TRBD1 identical over 8 bases. Germline CDR1 SGHKS, CDR2 YYEKEE (reference sequence). The CDR3 is 15 amino acids. The junction had 1 base not matched to a gene; V was cut back by 0 bases and J by 0 bases. Here the CDR3 reads CASSLGTGMNTEAFF. The CDR3 DNA reads TGTGCCAGCAGCTTGGGGACAGGGATGAACACTGAAGCTTTCTTT.

V is TRBV11-3 and J is TRBJ1-1; no firm D call. The CDR3 is 13 amino acids. V was shortened by 8 bases and J by 0 bases, with 10 bases between the two germline ends. Germline V gives CDR1 SGHNT, CDR2 YENEEA. CDR3 nucleotide sequence: TGTGCCAGCCGACAAAATCTGAACACTGAAGCTTTCTTT. It is translated as CASRQNLNTEAFF.

This chain joins TRBV18 and TRBJ1-1; D ambiguous. The CDR3 runs 15 residues. Trimming removed 4 bases at V and 0 bases at J, with 12 bases between. Germline assignment: CDR1 KGHSH and CDR2 LQKENI. The DNA of the CDR3 is TGTGCCAGCTCACTGCAGGACCGATTGAACACTGAAGCTTTCTTT. Protein sequence: CASSLQDRLNTEAFF.

The chain joins TRBV7-2 to TRBJ1-5; no definite D call. Germline loops: CDR1 SGHTA, CDR2 FQGNSA. Deletions cut 6 bases from V and 10 bases from J, with 16 bases between. The CDR3 covers 13 residues. The CDR3 coding sequence is TGTGCCAGCAGTATTAGCGAGTCAGTTCCCCAGCATTTT. It encodes CASSISESVPQHF.

This clonotype appeared a few times. The chain couples TRBV10-3 to TRBJ2-5, with D hard to call. In germline, CDR1 is ENHRY, CDR2 SYGVKD. The CDR3 sequence is 13 residues long. V gave up 4 bases and J gave up 2 bases, with 8 bases separating them. The CDR3 DNA sequence: TGTGCCATCAGTGCCCGCCAGCAAGAGACCCAGTACTTC. It translates to CAISARQQETQYF.

In nucleotides, the CDR3 is TGCAGTGCTAGAGATCCAAGGACCCGAAGGGAGACTGAAGCTTTCTTT. Its translation: CSARDPRTRRETEAFF. V usage is TRBV20-1 and J usage is TRBJ1-1; D remains unclear. CDR1 is DFQATT, CDR2 SNEGSKA, per germline (reference sequence). This CDR3 is built from 16 residues. Between the trimmed V and J ends, which lost 0 bases and 5 bases, there was a span of 19 bases.

This chain links TRBV7-8 with TRBJ1-1, with 8 bases identical to TRBD1. The CDR3 consists of 14 residues. Germline values: CDR1 SGHVS, CDR2 FQNEAQ. Germline trimming cut 5 bases from V and 14 bases from J; bases unmatched to any gene: 16. The CDR3 sequence is CASSLSEGDRKSFF. For the CDR3, the DNA is TGTGCCAGCAGCCTCTCAGAAGGGGACAGGAAATCGTTCTTT.

The chain employs TRBV7-2 and TRBJ2-5; D is uncertain. V was shortened by 5 bases and J by 3 bases, with 10 bases between the two germline ends. The V gene's germline CDR1 is SGHTA and CDR2 FQGNSA. This CDR3 has 13 amino acids. CDR3 sequence reads: CASSPSWEETQYF. CDR3 bases: TGTGCCAGCAGCCCCTCCTGGGAAGAGACCCAGTACTTC.

This sequence joins TRBV20-1 and TRBJ2-7, with D possibly matching TRBD2 (6 bases). Trimming shortened V by 6 bases and J by 1 base, and 16 bases separated the two germline ends. Germline V gives CDR1 DFQATT, CDR2 SNEGSKA (reference sequence). The CDR3 sequence is 14 residues long. Here the CDR3 reads CSATGERASYEQYF. CDR3 in DNA: TGCAGTGCCACCGGGGAGCGGGCTTCCTACGAGCAGTACTTC.